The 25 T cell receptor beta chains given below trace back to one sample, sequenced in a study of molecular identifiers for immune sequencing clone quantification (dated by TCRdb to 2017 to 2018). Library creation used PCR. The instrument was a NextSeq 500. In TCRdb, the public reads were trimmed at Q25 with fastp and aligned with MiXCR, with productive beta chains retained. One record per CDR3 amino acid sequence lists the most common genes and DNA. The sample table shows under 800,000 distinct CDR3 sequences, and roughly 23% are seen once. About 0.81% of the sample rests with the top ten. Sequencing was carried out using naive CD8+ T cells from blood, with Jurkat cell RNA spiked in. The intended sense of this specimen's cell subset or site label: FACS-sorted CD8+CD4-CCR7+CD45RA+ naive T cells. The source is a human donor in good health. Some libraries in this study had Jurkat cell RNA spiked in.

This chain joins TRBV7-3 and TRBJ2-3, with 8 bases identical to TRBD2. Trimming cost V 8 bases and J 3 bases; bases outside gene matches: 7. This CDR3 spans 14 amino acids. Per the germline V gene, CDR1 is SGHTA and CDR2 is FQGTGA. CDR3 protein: CASSSGSGTDTQYF. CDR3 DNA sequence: TGTGCCAGCTCAAGCGGGAGCGGTACAGATACGCAGTATTTT. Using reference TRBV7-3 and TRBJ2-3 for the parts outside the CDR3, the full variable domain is GAGVSQTPSNKVTEKGKYVELRCDPISGHTALYWYRQSLGQGPEFLIYFQGTGAADDSGLPNDRFFAVRPEGSVSTLKIQRTERGDSAVYLCASSSGSGTDTQYFGPGTRLTVL.

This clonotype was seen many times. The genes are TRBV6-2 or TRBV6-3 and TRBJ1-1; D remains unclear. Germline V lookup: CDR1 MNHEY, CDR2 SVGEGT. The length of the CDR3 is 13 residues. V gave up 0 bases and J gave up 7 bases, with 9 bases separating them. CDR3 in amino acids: CASSYSMGSEAFF. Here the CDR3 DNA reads TGTGCCAGCAGTTACTCGATGGGCAGTGAAGCTTTCTTT.

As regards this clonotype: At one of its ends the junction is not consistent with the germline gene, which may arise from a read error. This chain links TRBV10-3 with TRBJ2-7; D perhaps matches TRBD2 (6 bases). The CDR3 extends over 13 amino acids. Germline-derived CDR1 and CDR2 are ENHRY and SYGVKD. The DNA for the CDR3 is TGTGCCATCAGTGAGGGGGGGTCCTACGGGCAGTACTTC. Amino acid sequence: CAISEGGSYGQYF.

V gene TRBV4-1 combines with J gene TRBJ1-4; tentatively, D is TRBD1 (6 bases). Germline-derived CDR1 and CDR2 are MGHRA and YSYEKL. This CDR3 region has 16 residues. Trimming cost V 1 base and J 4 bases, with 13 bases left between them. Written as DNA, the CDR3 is TGCGCCAGCAGCCAAGGTCTGGGGGCGGTTAATGAAAAACTGTTTTTT. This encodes CASSQGLGAVNEKLFF.

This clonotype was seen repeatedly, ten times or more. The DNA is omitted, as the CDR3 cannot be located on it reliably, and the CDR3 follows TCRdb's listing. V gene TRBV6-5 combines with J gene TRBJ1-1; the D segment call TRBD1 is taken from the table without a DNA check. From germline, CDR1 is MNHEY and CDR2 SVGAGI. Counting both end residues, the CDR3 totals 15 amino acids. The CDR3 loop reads CASSSSRGMNTEAFF.

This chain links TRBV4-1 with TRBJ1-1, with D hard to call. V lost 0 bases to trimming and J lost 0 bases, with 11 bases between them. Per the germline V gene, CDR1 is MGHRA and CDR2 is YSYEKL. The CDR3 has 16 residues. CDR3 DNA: TGCGCCAGCAGCCAAGAAGGATCCTGGGTGAACACTGAAGCTTTCTTT. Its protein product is CASSQEGSWVNTEAFF.

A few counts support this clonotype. CDR3 loop: CASSYEGETQYF. DNA of the CDR3: TGTGCCAGCAGTTACGAAGGAGAGACCCAGTACTTC. V is TRBV6-2 or TRBV6-3 and J is TRBJ2-5, with D uncertain. Trimming pared 2 bases from V and 4 bases from J, leaving 5 bases between. The germline CDR1 and CDR2 sequences are MNHEY and SVGEGT. This CDR3 spans 12 amino acids.

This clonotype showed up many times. The CDR3 sequence: CSARGTRLPRTDTQYF. The CDR3 DNA reads TGCAGTGCTAGAGGCACCCGACTACCCCGCACAGATACGCAGTATTTT. The rearrangement joins TRBV20-1 to TRBJ2-3; maybe TRBD2 (5 bases). Looked up from germline, CDR1 is DFQATT and CDR2 is SNEGSKA (reference sequence). The CDR3 covers 16 residues. Trimming took off 1 base at V and 1 base at J, with 15 bases between the two ends.

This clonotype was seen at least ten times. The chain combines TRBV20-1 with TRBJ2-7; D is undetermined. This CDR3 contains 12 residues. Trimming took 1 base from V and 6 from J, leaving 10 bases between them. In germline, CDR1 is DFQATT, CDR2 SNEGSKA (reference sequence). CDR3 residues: CSARADKGEQYF. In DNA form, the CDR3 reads TGCAGTGCTAGAGCCGACAAAGGCGAGCAGTACTTC.

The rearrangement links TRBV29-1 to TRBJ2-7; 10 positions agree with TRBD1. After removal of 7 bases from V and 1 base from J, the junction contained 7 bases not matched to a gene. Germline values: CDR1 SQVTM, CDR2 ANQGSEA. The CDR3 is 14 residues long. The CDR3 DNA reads TGCAGCGCCCTAGGACAGGGGGGATCCTACGAGCAGTACTTC. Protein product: CSALGQGGSYEQYF.

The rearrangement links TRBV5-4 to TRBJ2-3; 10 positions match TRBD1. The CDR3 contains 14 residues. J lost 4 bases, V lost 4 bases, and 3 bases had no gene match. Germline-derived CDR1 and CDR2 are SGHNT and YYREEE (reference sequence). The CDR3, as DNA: TGTGCCAGCAGCCGCGGACAGGGGGCAGATACGCAGTATTTT. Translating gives CASSRGQGADTQYF.

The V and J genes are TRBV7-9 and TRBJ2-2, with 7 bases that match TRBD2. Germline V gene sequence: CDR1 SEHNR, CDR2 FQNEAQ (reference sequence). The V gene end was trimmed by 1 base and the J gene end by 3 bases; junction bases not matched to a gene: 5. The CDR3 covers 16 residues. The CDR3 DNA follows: TGTGCCAGCAGCTTAGTGGCGGGAGTAGACACCGGGGAGCTGTTTTTT. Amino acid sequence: CASSLVAGVDTGELFF.

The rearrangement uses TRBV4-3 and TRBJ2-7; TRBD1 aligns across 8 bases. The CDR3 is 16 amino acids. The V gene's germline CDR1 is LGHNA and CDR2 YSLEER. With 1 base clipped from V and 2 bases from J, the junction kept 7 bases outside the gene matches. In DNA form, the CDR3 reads TGCGCCAGCAGCCAAGGAGTTACAGGGGGAACCTACGAGCAGTACTTC. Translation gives CASSQGVTGGTYEQYF.

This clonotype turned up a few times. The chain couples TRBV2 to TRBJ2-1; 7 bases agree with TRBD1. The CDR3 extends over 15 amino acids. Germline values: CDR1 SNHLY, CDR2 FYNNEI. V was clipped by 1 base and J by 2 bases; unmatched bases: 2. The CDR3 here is CASSEGQGPYNEQFF. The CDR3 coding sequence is TGTGCCAGCAGTGAAGGACAGGGCCCCTACAATGAGCAGTTCTTC.

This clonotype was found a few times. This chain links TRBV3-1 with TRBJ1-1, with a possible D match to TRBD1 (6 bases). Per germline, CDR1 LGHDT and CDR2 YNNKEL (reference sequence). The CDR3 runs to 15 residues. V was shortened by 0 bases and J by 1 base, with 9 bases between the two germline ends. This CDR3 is CASSQEGHGNTEAFF. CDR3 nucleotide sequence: TGTGCCAGCAGCCAAGAGGGACACGGGAACACTGAAGCTTTCTTT.

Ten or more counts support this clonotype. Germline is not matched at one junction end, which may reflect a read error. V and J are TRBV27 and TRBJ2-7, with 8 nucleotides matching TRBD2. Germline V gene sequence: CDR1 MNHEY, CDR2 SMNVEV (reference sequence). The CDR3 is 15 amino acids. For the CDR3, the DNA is TGTGCCAGCAGCTTATCCGGGGGGGATTCCTACGAGCAGTACTTC. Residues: CASSLSGGDSYEQYF.

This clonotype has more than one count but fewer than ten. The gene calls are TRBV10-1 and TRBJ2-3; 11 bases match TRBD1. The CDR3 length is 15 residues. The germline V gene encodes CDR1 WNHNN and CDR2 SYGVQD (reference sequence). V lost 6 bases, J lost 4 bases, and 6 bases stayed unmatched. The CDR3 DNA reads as TGCGCCAGCAGCGGGACAGGGGGTGTCGCAGATACGCAGTATTTT. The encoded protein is CASSGTGGVADTQYF.

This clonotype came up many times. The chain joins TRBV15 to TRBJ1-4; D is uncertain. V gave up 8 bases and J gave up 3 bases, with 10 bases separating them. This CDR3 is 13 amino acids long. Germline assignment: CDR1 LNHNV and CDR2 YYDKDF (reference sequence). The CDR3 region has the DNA TGTGCCACCCGGGAACTCCCTAATGAAAAACTGTTTTTT. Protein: CATRELPNEKLFF. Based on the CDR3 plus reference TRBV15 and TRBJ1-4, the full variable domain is DAMVIQNPRYQVTQFGKPVTLSCSQTLNHNVMYWYQQKSSQAPKLLFHYYDKDFNNEADTPDNFQSRRPNTSFCFLDIRSPGLGDTAMYLCATRELPNEKLFFGSGTQLSVL.

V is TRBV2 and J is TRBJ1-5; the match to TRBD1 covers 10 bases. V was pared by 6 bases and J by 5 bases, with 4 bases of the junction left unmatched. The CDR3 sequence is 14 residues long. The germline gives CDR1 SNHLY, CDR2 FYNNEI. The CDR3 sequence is CASRRGTGDQPQHF. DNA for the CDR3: TGTGCCAGCAGAAGGGGGACAGGGGATCAGCCCCAGCATTTT.

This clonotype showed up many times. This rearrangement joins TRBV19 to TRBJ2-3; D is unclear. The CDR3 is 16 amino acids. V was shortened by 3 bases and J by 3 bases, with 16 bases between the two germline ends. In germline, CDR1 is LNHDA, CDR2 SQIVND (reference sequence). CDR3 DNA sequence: TGTGCCAGTAGTATTGGAGTCGGTAGTTATACAGATACGCAGTATTTT. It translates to CASSIGVGSYTDTQYF.

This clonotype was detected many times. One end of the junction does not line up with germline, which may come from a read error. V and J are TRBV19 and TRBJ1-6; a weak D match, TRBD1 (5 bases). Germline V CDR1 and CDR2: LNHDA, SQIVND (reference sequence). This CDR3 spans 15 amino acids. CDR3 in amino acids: CASSGDSSYNSPLHF. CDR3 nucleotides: TGCGCCAGCAGCGGCGACAGCTCCTATAATTCACCCCTCCACTTT.

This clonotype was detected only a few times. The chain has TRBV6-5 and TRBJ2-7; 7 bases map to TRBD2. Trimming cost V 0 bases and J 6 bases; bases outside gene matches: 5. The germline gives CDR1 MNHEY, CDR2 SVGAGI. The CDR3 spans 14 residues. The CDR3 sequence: CASSYSREGSEQYF. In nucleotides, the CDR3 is TGTGCCAGCAGTTACTCGAGGGAGGGGTCCGAGCAGTACTTC.

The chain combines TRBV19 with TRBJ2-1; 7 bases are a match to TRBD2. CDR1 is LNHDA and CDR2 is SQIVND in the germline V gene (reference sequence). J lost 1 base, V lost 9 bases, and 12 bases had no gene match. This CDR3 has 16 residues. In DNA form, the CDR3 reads TGTGCCAGCGCTGAAGGCGGGAGAGGATCCTACAATGAGCAGTTCTTC. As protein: CASAEGGRGSYNEQFF.

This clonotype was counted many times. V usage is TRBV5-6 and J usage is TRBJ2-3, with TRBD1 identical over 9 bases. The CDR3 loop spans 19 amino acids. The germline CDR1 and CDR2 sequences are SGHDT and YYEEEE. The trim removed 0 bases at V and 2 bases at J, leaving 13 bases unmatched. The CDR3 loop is CASSLGLGVGTGHTDTQYF. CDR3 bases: TGTGCCAGCAGCTTGGGGTTAGGAGTTGGGACAGGGCACACAGATACGCAGTATTTT.

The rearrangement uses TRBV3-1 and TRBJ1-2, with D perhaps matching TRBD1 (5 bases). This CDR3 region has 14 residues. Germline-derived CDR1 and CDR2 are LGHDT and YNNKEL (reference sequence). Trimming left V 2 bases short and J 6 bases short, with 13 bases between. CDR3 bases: TGTGCCAGCAGCCAAACTCCCGGGGGTAATGGCTACACCTTC. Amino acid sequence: CASSQTPGGNGYTF.